This passage covers 27 T cell receptor beta chains from one sample sequenced in a study of blood T cell repertoires in COVID-19. Sequencing was performed with immunoSEQ multiplex PCR; in TCRdb, only in-frame clones are kept and a portion is missing. This table has 490,000 or so clones, approximately 90% appearing once. Sequenced sample: PBMCs or T cells enriched from blood (not recorded which). These receptors came from a woman aged 55-70 years who had recovered from COVID-19.

A single count supports this clone. This chain joins TRBV4-1 and TRBJ2-7; possibly TRBD1 for D (6 bases). The CDR3 spans 14 residues. Deletions cut 2 bases from V and 2 bases from J, with 10 bases between. CDR1 MGHRA and CDR2 YSYEKL come from the germline V gene. The CDR3 region has the DNA TGCGCCAGCAGCCAAACTTCAGGGGCCTACGAGCAGTACTTC. Its protein product is CASSQTSGAYEQYF.

The chain links TRBV27 to TRBJ2-5, with TRBD2 matching 7 bases. CDR1 MNHEY and CDR2 SMNVEV come from the germline V gene (reference sequence). The CDR3 contains 14 residues. J lost 4 bases, V lost 4 bases, and 6 bases had no gene match. CDR3 sequence reads: CASSWSGGGETQYF. The DNA for the CDR3 is TGTGCCAGCAGTTGGTCCGGCGGGGGAGAGACCCAGTACTTC.

V gene TRBV11-2 combines with J gene TRBJ2-1, with TRBD2 matching over 9 bases. Per germline, CDR1 SGHAT and CDR2 FQNNGV. Trimming removed 3 bases from V and 5 bases from J; junction bases left unmatched: 5. CDR3 length: 15 residues. The CDR3 DNA reads TGTGCCAGCAGCTTTGGCGGGGGGGCCAACAATGAGCAGTTCTTC. Translating it yields CASSFGGGANNEQFF. Drawing the rest from reference TRBV11-2 and TRBJ2-1, the complete variable domain is EAGVAQSPRYKIIEKRQSVAFWCNPISGHATLYWYQQILGQGPKLLIQFQNNGVVDDSQLPKDRFSAERLKGVDSTLKIQPAKLEDSAVYLCASSFGGGANNEQFFGPGTRLTVL.

V usage is TRBV27 and J usage is TRBJ1-4; weak D call: TRBD1 (6 bases). Germline V CDR1 and CDR2: MNHEY, SMNVEV (reference sequence). Trimming pared 3 bases from V and 8 bases from J, leaving 13 bases between. This CDR3 contains 14 residues. The CDR3 bases are TGTGCCAGCAGTTTTAGGACAGTCGGGGAAAAACTGTTTTTT. This codes for CASSFRTVGEKLFF.

Concerning this clone: The same CDR3 can be traced to other DNA sequences in this sample. The chain recombines TRBV2 with TRBJ1-5, with D unclear. Trimming stripped 1 base from V and 2 bases from J, with 9 bases between. The CDR3 runs 15 residues. CDR1 SNHLY and CDR2 FYNNEI come from the germline V gene. This CDR3 is CASSEEAGGNQPQHF. The CDR3 region has the DNA TGTGCCAGCAGTGAAGAGGCGGGCGGCAATCAGCCCCAGCATTTT.

The chain joins TRBV14 to TRBJ2-1, with D tentatively TRBD1 (5 bases). V shed 3 bases and J shed 11 bases, with 14 bases lying between them. The CDR3 is 13 amino acids. Germline CDR1 SGHDN, CDR2 FVKESK. CDR3 sequence (DNA): TGTGCCAGCAGCCAGAGCGTACGGACAAAGCAGTTCTTC. Translated, it gives CASSQSVRTKQFF.

The chain couples TRBV6-2 or TRBV6-3 to TRBJ2-7; TRBD1 matches at 9 bases. The length of the CDR3 is 14 residues. Losses at the gene ends were 3 bases for V and 6 bases for J; bases not matched to a gene: 6. Germline V gene sequence: CDR1 MNHEY, CDR2 SVGEGT. DNA for the CDR3: TGTGCCAGCAGTTATACAGGGGGCGAGTTCGAGCAGTACTTC. This gives the protein CASSYTGGEFEQYF.

The chain employs TRBV29-1 and TRBJ1-2, with a possible D match to TRBD1 (5 bases). V shed 1 base and J shed 7 bases, with 10 bases lying between them. CDR3 length equals 12 residues. Germline CDR1 is SQVTM and CDR2 is ANQGSEA. The CDR3 reads CSVEVLGAGYTF. The CDR3 DNA follows: TGCAGCGTTGAAGTGTTAGGGGCTGGCTACACCTTC. Filled out from reference TRBV29-1 and TRBJ1-2, the complete variable domain reads SAVISQKPSRDICQRGTSLTIQCQVDSQVTMMFWYRQQPGQSLTLIATANQGSEATYESGFVIDKFPISRPNLTFSTLTVSNMSPEDSSIYLCSVEVLGAGYTFGSGTRLTVV.

In this sample, this clone turned up a few times. The V gene is TRBV10-3, the J gene TRBJ2-1; tentative D call: TRBD1 (6 bases). With 1 base removed from V and 5 bases from J, the gap between germline ends came to 6 bases. Germline V gene data show CDR1 as ENHRY and CDR2 as SYGVKD. The CDR3 runs to 13 residues. The CDR3 is CAISEWTDNEQFF. CDR3 coding DNA: TGTGCCATCAGTGAGTGGACAGACAATGAGCAGTTCTTC.

The chain carries TRBV27 and TRBJ1-6; a weak D match, TRBD1 (6 bases). CDR1 is MNHEY and CDR2 is SMNVEV in the germline V gene (reference sequence). Deletions cut 2 bases from V and 2 bases from J, with 10 bases between. CDR3 length equals 16 residues. The CDR3 protein is CASSLRGGPYNSPLHF. In nucleotides, the CDR3 is TGTGCCAGCAGTTTACGGGGGGGCCCCTATAATTCACCCCTCCACTTT.

A remark on this clone: Within the sample, other DNA sequences also encode this same CDR3. The rearrangement joins TRBV7-2 to TRBJ2-3, with 11 nucleotides matching TRBD2. CDR3 length: 15 amino acids. The junction had 4 bases not matched to a gene; V was cut back by 5 bases and J by 3 bases. The germline V gene has CDR1 SGHTA and CDR2 FQGNSA. The CDR3 is CASSPRLAGTDTQYF. The DNA for the CDR3 is TGTGCCAGCAGCCCTAGACTAGCGGGGACAGATACGCAGTATTTT.

The rearrangement links TRBV19 to TRBJ1-5; 10 positions agree with TRBD1. CDR3 length: 16 residues. Looked up from germline, CDR1 is LNHDA and CDR2 is SQIVND (reference sequence). Trimming at V came to 6 bases and at J to 0 bases, leaving 5 bases not matched to a gene. The DNA for the CDR3 is TGTGCCAGTAGGAGGGACAGGGGATATAGCAATCAGCCCCAGCATTTT. It specifies CASRRDRGYSNQPQHF.

The chain's CDR3 is CARSPGTGKNEKLFF. The CDR3 nucleotides read TGTGCCAGAAGCCCCGGGACAGGGAAGAATGAAAAACTGTTTTTT. The genes are TRBV5-3 and TRBJ1-4, with 9 bases lining up with TRBD1. TRBV5-3 qualifies as an ORF whose function is uncertain. The CDR3 totals 15 residues. The ends lost 4 bases at V and 5 bases at J; junction bases unmatched: 6.

The CDR3 coding sequence is TGCGCCAGCAGCCAACGGACAGGGGCCTCCTACGAGCAGTACTTC. As protein: CASSQRTGASYEQYF. The chain recombines TRBV4-1 with TRBJ2-7; 9 nucleotides line up with TRBD1. V lost 2 bases to trimming and J lost 0 bases; unmatched junction nucleotides: 2. Germline V gene lookup returns CDR1 MGHRA and CDR2 YSYEKL. The CDR3 extends over 15 amino acids.

This CDR3 is CASTEEGAMNTEAFF. CDR3 nucleotide sequence: TGTGCCAGCACCGAGGAAGGCGCCATGAACACTGAAGCTTTCTTT. The chain recombines TRBV2 with TRBJ1-1; D call uncertain. V was cut by 7 bases and J by 0 bases, with 15 bases left in between. The germline V gene encodes CDR1 SNHLY and CDR2 FYNNEI. The CDR3 is 15 residues long.

V usage is TRBV7-8 and J usage is TRBJ2-6; a possible D gene is TRBD1 (6 bases). Germline V CDR1 and CDR2: SGHVS, FQNEAQ. This CDR3 has 16 amino acids. V dropped 4 bases and J dropped 2 bases, with 12 bases sitting between them. The CDR3 coding sequence is TGTGCCAGCAGCTCCGCAGGGGCGCCTGGGGCCAACGTCCTGACTTTC. It specifies CASSSAGAPGANVLTF.

The rearrangement links TRBV30 to TRBJ1-1; D unresolved. Germline V lookup: CDR1 GTSNPN, CDR2 SVGIG (reference sequence). Trimming took off 4 bases at V and 2 bases at J, with 20 bases between the two ends. The CDR3 spans 16 residues. CDR3 in DNA: TGTGCCTGGACTAAATCGCAGGTTGTAAGTAACACTGAAGCTTTCTTT. Its protein product is CAWTKSQVVSNTEAFF.

CDR3 amino acids: CASSLGAGYTDTQYF. The CDR3 bases are TGCGCCAGCAGCTTGGGGGCAGGGTACACAGATACGCAGTATTTT. This rearrangement joins TRBV5-1 to TRBJ2-3, with a tentative D call TRBD1 (5 bases). Trimming took 0 bases from V and 2 from J, leaving 10 bases between them. The CDR3 covers 15 residues. Germline-derived CDR1 and CDR2 are SGHRS and YFSETQ.

This clone is a singleton in its sample. Other DNA variants within this sample encode the same CDR3. V and J are TRBV5-1 and TRBJ2-5; D is perhaps TRBD1 (6 bases). The germline V and J ends were trimmed by 4 bases and 2 bases, with 9 bases remaining between them. Germline V gene lookup returns CDR1 SGHRS and CDR2 YFSETQ. There are 13 residues in the CDR3. The CDR3 protein is CASSLQGQETQYF. Written as DNA, the CDR3 is TGCGCCAGCAGCCTACAGGGTCAAGAGACCCAGTACTTC.

The V gene is TRBV11-2, the J gene TRBJ2-1; TRBD2 aligns across 15 bases. Germline V lookup: CDR1 SGHAT, CDR2 FQNNGV. This CDR3 is 18 amino acids long. The V gene end was trimmed by 1 base and the J gene end by 8 bases; junction bases not matched to a gene: 9. CDR3 sequence: CASSLASGLAGGMYEQFF. CDR3 DNA: TGTGCCAGCAGCTTAGCATCGGGACTAGCGGGGGGTATGTATGAGCAGTTCTTC. Full variable domain (missing parts from reference TRBV11-2 and TRBJ2-1): EAGVAQSPRYKIIEKRQSVAFWCNPISGHATLYWYQQILGQGPKLLIQFQNNGVVDDSQLPKDRFSAERLKGVDSTLKIQPAKLEDSAVYLCASSLASGLAGGMYEQFFGPGTRLTVL.

This clone was seen only a few times. V gene TRBV2 combines with J gene TRBJ2-7, with TRBD2 matching over 9 bases. CDR3 size: 14 residues. V dropped 4 bases and J dropped 0; count of bases not matched to a gene: 1. Germline loops: CDR1 SNHLY, CDR2 FYNNEI. CDR3 DNA: TGTGCCAGCAGTGCAGCGGGGGGCTCCTACGAGCAGTACTTC. Translating it yields CASSAAGGSYEQYF.

This chain joins TRBV4-1 and TRBJ1-5, with TRBD1 matching over 7 bases. Germline trimming cut 2 bases from V and 5 bases from J; bases unmatched to any gene: 3. Germline V gene data show CDR1 as MGHRA and CDR2 as YSYEKL. The CDR3 spans 14 residues. This CDR3 is CASSQWDSYQPQHF. In nucleotides, the CDR3 is TGCGCCAGCAGCCAATGGGACAGTTATCAGCCCCAGCATTTT.

This chain connects TRBV20-1 to TRBJ2-1; 7 nucleotides match TRBD1. The CDR3 covers 15 residues. The J segment lost 2 bases and the V segment lost 3 bases, leaving 7 bases of the junction unmatched. Germline V CDR1 and CDR2: DFQATT, SNEGSKA (reference sequence). CDR3 residues: CSASSPGTAYNEQFF. The DNA of the CDR3 is TGCAGTGCTAGTTCCCCCGGGACAGCCTACAATGAGCAGTTCTTC.

This chain links TRBV19 with TRBJ2-3; 11 nucleotides agree with TRBD2. There are 19 residues in the CDR3. V shed 4 bases and J 0 bases; nucleotides not matched to a gene: 12. The V gene's germline CDR1 is LNHDA and CDR2 SQIVND (reference sequence). The CDR3 sequence is CASSTYLSGGASSTDTQYF. The CDR3, as DNA: TGTGCCAGTAGTACCTACCTTAGCGGGGGGGCTTCTAGCACAGATACGCAGTATTTT.

The sample holds many counts of this clone. This chain uses TRBV25-1 with TRBJ2-1, with D possibly TRBD2 on 5 matching bases. CDR3 length equals 16 residues. Trimming shortened V by 4 bases and J by 3 bases, and 16 bases separated the two germline ends. Looked up from germline, CDR1 is MGHDK and CDR2 is SYGVNS. This CDR3 is CASSADRGAGYNEQFF. CDR3 coding DNA: TGTGCCAGCAGTGCTGATCGGGGTGCAGGCTACAATGAGCAGTTCTTC.

This chain uses TRBV5-4 with TRBJ1-2, with 9 bases identical to TRBD1. The junction had 3 bases not matched to a gene; V was cut back by 4 bases and J by 2 bases. The CDR3 contains 14 residues. The germline gives CDR1 SGHNT, CDR2 YYREEE (reference sequence). CDR3 loop: CASSRGQGNYGYTF. CDR3 DNA: TGTGCCAGCAGCCGCGGACAGGGGAACTATGGCTACACCTTC.

This chain connects TRBV15 to TRBJ1-1; D unclear. The length of the CDR3 is 14 residues. V lost 3 bases and J lost 3, with 11 bases in between. The germline V gene has CDR1 LNHNV and CDR2 YYDKDF (reference sequence). The CDR3 loop is CATSSLQRDTEAFF. The CDR3, as DNA: TGTGCCACCAGCAGTTTACAACGGGACACTGAAGCTTTCTTT.